The sequence of this T cell receptor beta chain was determined in a study of human T cells and chemical hapten exposure. Study overall: 2% DPC was applied to around 2 cm by around 2 cm of upper inner arm skin for sensitization. Patch tests applied 0.01% DPC to the upper back, read at 6 days. General study findings and limits: Healthy individuals' immune responses may differ from those of donors, who had alopecia.

At least ten counts were recorded for this clonotype. Its antigen is as yet unknown. The CDR3 contains 17 residues. Trimming left V 0 bases short and J 1 base short, with 13 bases between. Per germline, CDR1 MNHEY and CDR2 SVGEGT. Each CDR3 protein is one row after TCRdb ran MiXCR on the RACE reads. Of 350,000 to 450,000 distinct CDR3 sequences listed, around 5.5% are singletons. Time point in this sample: pre-sensitization, week 0. Regarding treatment: therapeutic diphenylcyclopropenone sensitization with weekly scalp DPC. This sequence was found in a woman in her fifties or sixties with alopecia areata. Some clones in this sample may be carry-over from other donors' samples. The source was whole blood, collected in connection with sensitization to the hapten diphenylcyclopropenone (DPC). The chain joins TRBV6-2 or TRBV6-3 to TRBJ1-5, with D possibly being TRBD1 (5 bases). The CDR3 loop reads CASSYSWQGLSNQPQHF. CDR3 DNA sequence: TGTGCCAGCAGTTACTCCTGGCAGGGCCTGAGCAATCAGCCCCAGCATTTT.